The 6 T cell receptor beta chains below were found in one sample sequenced in a study of blood T cell repertoires in COVID-19. Some clones are missing from TCRdb's copy, which holds only in-frame ones; the method was immunoSEQ multiplex PCR. This sample carries 150,000 to 200,000 clones, approximately 86% of them seen once, and the ten largest clones take more than 6.5%. The source material was peripheral blood. These receptors were collected from a woman aged 80 or over in a cohort sampled during active or convalescent COVID-19.

The chain employs TRBV7-2 and TRBJ1-5; no reliable D call. This CDR3 contains 15 residues. The V gene lost 1 base and the J gene lost 3 bases, with 10 bases spanning the gap. Germline V CDR1 and CDR2: SGHTA, FQGNSA. DNA of the CDR3: TGTGCCAGCAGCTTAGTAGGCGGGGACAATCAGCCCCAGCATTTT. This codes for CASSLVGGDNQPQHF.

The chain combines TRBV7-7 with TRBJ1-4; no firm D call. Trimming left V 4 bases short and J 8 bases short, with 8 bases between. The CDR3 loop spans 12 amino acids. The germline gives CDR1 SSHAT, CDR2 FNYEAQ (reference sequence). The CDR3 nucleotides read TGTGCCAGCAGCTCCCCGGGGGAAAAACTGTTTTTT. Residues: CASSSPGEKLFF.

The gene calls are TRBV7-8 and TRBJ1-3; weak D call: TRBD1 (5 bases). The V and J ends lost 1 base and 4 bases respectively, with 14 bases between them. Germline CDR1 SGHVS, CDR2 FQNEAQ. The CDR3 is made up of 16 amino acids. Here the CDR3 reads CASSLGLRAGGNTIYF. The CDR3 nucleotides are TGTGCCAGCAGCTTAGGTCTTCGGGCAGGGGGAAACACCATATATTTT. Based on the CDR3 plus reference TRBV7-8 and TRBJ1-3, the full variable domain is GAGVSQSPRYKVAKRGQDVALRCDPISGHVSLFWYQQALGQGPEFLTYFQNEAQLDKSGLPSDRFFAERPEGSVSTLKIQRTQQEDSAVYLCASSLGLRAGGNTIYFGEGSWLTVV.

This chain joins TRBV4-1 and TRBJ2-5; D unclear. Trimming stripped 1 base from V and 1 base from J, with 7 bases between. The length of the CDR3 is 14 residues. From germline, CDR1 is MGHRA and CDR2 YSYEKL. CDR3 region: CASSQVVAQETQYF. CDR3 DNA sequence: TGCGCCAGCAGCCAAGTTGTAGCCCAAGAGACCCAGTACTTC.

This chain links TRBV12-3 or TRBV12-4 with TRBJ2-3; the match to TRBD2 covers 8 bases. CDR3 length: 13 amino acids. The V segment lost 6 bases and the J segment 1 base; nucleotides outside the gene matches: 0. CDR3 coding DNA: TGTGCCAGCAGCGGGAGGGGCACAGATACGCAGTATTTT. Translation: CASSGRGTDTQYF.

The genes are TRBV27 and TRBJ1-5, with TRBD1 as a possible D gene (5 bases). The CDR3 contains 15 residues. CDR1 MNHEY and CDR2 SMNVEV come from the germline V gene (reference sequence). With 2 bases removed from V and 0 bases from J, the gap between germline ends came to 8 bases. CDR3 DNA sequence: TGTGCCAGCAGTTTACTCGGGGGTAGCAATCAGCCCCAGCATTTT. Translated, it gives CASSLLGGSNQPQHF.